Listed below are T cell receptor beta chains from one sample, sequenced in a study of siplizumab effects on memory and regulatory T cells. Clones were sequenced by immunoSEQ multiplex PCR, and TCRdb holds only the in-frame ones, with some missing. The table records roughly 100,000 clones, 80% to 95% of them present only once. The source material was CD4+ T cells sorted from blood. The source is a human donor in good health. Both conserved end residues are part of each CDR3. D genes are given only for firm matches. The size field is filled for only some rows; it gives once, few, many or a size class.

clone_size,d_call,j_call,v_call,cdr3_aa,cdr3_nt
NA,NA,TRBJ2-2,TRBV12-5,CASGTQGANTGELFF,TGTGCTAGTGGTACACAGGGTGCGAACACCGGGGAGCTGTTTTTT
NA,NA,TRBJ1-4,TRBV4-1,CASREQVTNEKLFF,TGCGCCAGCAGGGAACAGGTGACTAATGAAAAACTGTTTTTT
NA,TRBD1,TRBJ2-7,TRBV7-6,CASSSGTGAYEQYF,TGTGCCAGCAGCTCGGGGACAGGGGCCTACGAGCAGTACTTC
NA,NA,TRBJ2-2,TRBV7-3,CASSFSVTGELFF,TGTGCCAGCAGCTTTAGCGTCACCGGGGAGCTGTTTTTT
NA,TRBD1,TRBJ1-5,TRBV16,CASSPTINRGQPQHF,TGTGCCAGCAGCCCTACGATAAACAGGGGTCAGCCCCAGCATTTT
NA,TRBD1,TRBJ1-2,TRBV6-5,CASSRTGGEHTF,TGTGCCAGCAGTCGGACAGGGGGCGAACACACCTTC
NA,TRBD1,TRBJ2-1,TRBV5-1,CASSLGDRGRNEQFF,TGCGCCAGCAGCTTGGGTGACAGGGGCAGGAATGAGCAGTTCTTC
NA,NA,TRBJ1-2,TRBV7-3,CASSLESGALYGYTF,TGTGCCAGCAGCTTAGAATCGGGGGCTCTCTATGGCTACACCTTC
NA,NA,TRBJ2-3,TRBV6-1,CASSLGLGDTQYF,TGTGCCAGCAGTCTGGGTCTCGGAGATACGCAGTATTTT
NA,TRBD1,TRBJ1-1,TRBV9,CASSVADRGDTEAFF,TGTGCCAGCAGCGTCGCTGACAGGGGGGACACTGAAGCTTTCTTT
NA,TRBD1,TRBJ1-5,TRBV6-6,CASSLNRGDQPQHF,TGTGCCAGCAGTCTCAACAGGGGTGATCAGCCCCAGCATTTT
NA,NA,TRBJ2-7,TRBV11-2,CASSRRSLQDTITYEQYF,TGTGCCAGCAGCCGCCGCAGCCTACAGGATACGATTACCTACGAGCAGTACTTC
NA,NA,TRBJ2-5,TRBV2,CASNQQGPGETQYF,TGTGCCAGCAACCAACAGGGTCCCGGCGAGACCCAGTACTTC
NA,NA,TRBJ1-4,TRBV6-1,CASTTVWGGEKLFF,TGTGCCAGCACCACGGTGTGGGGCGGTGAAAAACTGTTTTTT
few,NA,TRBJ2-7,TRBV7-2,CASSSTSYEQYF,TGTGCCAGCAGCTCCACATCCTACGAGCAGTACTTC